Sequencing of this TCR beta chain was carried out in a study of blood T cell repertoires in COVID-19. Study information: T cells, B-cell-depleted T cells, or PBMCs provided the cDNA or gDNA that served as material.

Assay used: immunoSEQ multiplex PCR; TCRdb lists only in-frame clones, some missing. This sample yields more than 150,000 clones, of which around 90% are seen a single time; roughly 6.7% belongs to the top ten. Germline values: CDR1 MGHRA, CDR2 YSYEKL. V lost 5 bases and J 6 bases, leaving 9 bases between the germline ends. The CDR3 loop spans 12 amino acids. The source is a man aged 35-49 years with acute or convalescent COVID-19. The chain recombines TRBV4-1 with TRBJ2-3, with no clear D. The material sequenced was peripheral blood. For the CDR3, the DNA is TGCGCCAGCAGCGCACGCAGGGATACGCAGTATTTT. Amino acids: CASSARRDTQYF.